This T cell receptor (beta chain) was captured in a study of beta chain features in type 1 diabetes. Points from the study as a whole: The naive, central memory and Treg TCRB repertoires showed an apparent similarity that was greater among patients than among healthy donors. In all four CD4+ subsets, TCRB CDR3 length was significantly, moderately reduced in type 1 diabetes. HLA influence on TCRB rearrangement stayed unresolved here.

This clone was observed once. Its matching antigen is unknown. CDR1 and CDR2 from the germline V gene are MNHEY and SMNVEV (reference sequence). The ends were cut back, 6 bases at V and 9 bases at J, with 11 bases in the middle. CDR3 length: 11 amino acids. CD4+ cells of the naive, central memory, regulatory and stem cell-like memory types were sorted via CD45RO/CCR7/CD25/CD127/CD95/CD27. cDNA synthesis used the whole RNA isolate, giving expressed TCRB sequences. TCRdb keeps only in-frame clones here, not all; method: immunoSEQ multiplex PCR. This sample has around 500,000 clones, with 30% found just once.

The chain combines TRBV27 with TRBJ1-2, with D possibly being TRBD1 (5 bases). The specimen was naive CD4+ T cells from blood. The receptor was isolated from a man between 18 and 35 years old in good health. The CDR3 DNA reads TGTGCCAGCAGCGGGGGGTATCGCTACACCTTC. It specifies CASSGGYRYTF.